The clone carrying this T cell receptor (beta chain) was seen a handful of times. This record belongs to a study of identical twins. TCRdb reprocessed the 5' RACE reads with MiXCR, giving one entry per CDR3 protein. The sample lists about 520,000 distinct CDR3 sequences, under 25% occurring once. Germline V CDR1 and CDR2: SQVTM, ANQGSEA. This CDR3 contains 12 residues. V lost 7 bases and J lost 1, with 9 bases in between. These data were likewise used in another study, on T cells expressing NK-cell markers.

The sequenced sample was CD4+ T cells sorted from blood. The TCR originated in a woman aged 18 to 35 in good health. This chain connects TRBV29-1 to TRBJ2-3, with D unresolved. CDR3: CSETSGTDTQYF. As DNA, the CDR3 is TGCAGCGAGACCTCCGGCACAGATACGCAGTATTTT.